This T cell receptor (beta chain) was identified during a study of blood T cell repertoires in COVID-19. Overall study: The analysed material was cDNA or gDNA that came from T cells, B-cell-depleted T cells, or PBMCs.

The V and J ends lost 3 bases and 5 bases, in that order; junction bases with no gene match: 4. This CDR3 has 13 amino acids. Germline-derived CDR1 and CDR2 are LGHNT and FRNRAP. The protocol was immunoSEQ multiplex PCR, while the TCRdb copy is restricted to in-frame clones and leaves out a portion. The sample includes roughly 250,000 clones, more than 65% of them seen just once. The J gene is TRBJ2-7, the V gene TRBV12-5; 7 bases agree with TRBD1. The sample was peripheral blood. The receptor was isolated from a woman in her thirties or forties with active or convalescent COVID-19. CDR3 sequence reads: CASGFRDSNEQYF. CDR3 sequence (DNA): TGTGCTAGTGGTTTCCGGGACAGCAACGAGCAGTACTTC.